This TCR beta chain was sequenced during a study of T cell responses to AZD1222 COVID-19 vaccine. Overall study: Second doses at about 4 or about 12 weeks were pooled.

V shed 5 bases and J shed 5 bases, with 9 bases lying between them. This CDR3 contains 11 residues. The germline gives CDR1 DFQATT, CDR2 SNEGSKA (reference sequence). About this clone: Its antigen remains unknown.

Repertoires were generated with immunoSEQ multiplex PCR, while TCRdb's copy carries only in-frame clones and drops some. The sample lists approximately 190,000 clones, approximately 91% seen once, with 0.99% in the top ten. Study-wide points: Spike-wide coverage was observed for vaccine-associated CD4 TCRs, with dominant responses at 160-218 and 743-854.

This receptor was taken from an adult in good health. This specimen consisted of peripheral blood, obtained on day 0 of AZD1222 vaccination. V and J are TRBV20-1 and TRBJ1-1; no reliable D call. The CDR3 protein is CSAGLGTEAFF. In DNA form, the CDR3 reads TGCAGTGCTGGCCTGGGGACTGAAGCTTTCTTT.